These 20 T cell receptor beta chains originate from one sample sequenced in a study of Graves' ophthalmopathy and Graves' hyperthyroidism. RNA transcripts were the source from which TCR beta CDR3 regions were amplified. The first round was an RT-PCR with HTBI primers, and the second round was a multiplex PCR. From the multiplex PCR reads, TCRdb called clonotypes with MiXCR, one entry per CDR3 protein. The sample consists of approximately 1.2 million distinct CDR3 sequences, 36% of them appearing once. Sequencing used peripheral blood or thyroid tissue (not recorded which). The receptors derive from an adult man with Graves' hyperthyroidism.

The table lists this clonotype with many counts. The rearrangement uses TRBV25-1 and TRBJ1-6, with no clear D. The CDR3 runs to 14 residues. The germline gives CDR1 MGHDK, CDR2 SYGVNS. V lost 3 bases to trimming and J lost 7 bases, with 10 bases between them. CDR3 amino acids: CASSDDMGNSPLHF. CDR3 nucleotide sequence: TGTGCCAGCAGTGACGATATGGGGAATTCACCCCTCCACTTT. The full variable domain, rest sourced from reference TRBV25-1 and TRBJ1-6, is EADIYQTPRYLVIGTGKKITLECSQTMGHDKMYWYQQDPGMELHLIHYSYGVNSTEKGDLSSESTVSRIRTEHFPLTLESARPSHTSQYLCASSDDMGNSPLHFGNGTRLTVT.

In the case of this clonotype: Sequence at one end of the junction differs from germline and may be a read error. V and J are TRBV24-1 and TRBJ2-2, with 7 positions matching TRBD2. In germline, CDR1 is KGHDR, CDR2 SFDVKD. The CDR3 loop spans 14 amino acids. The DNA of the CDR3 is TGTGCCACCAGTGGAGAGGGGAGGGCCGGAGAGCTGTTTTTT. As protein: CATSGEGRAGELFF.

This clonotype occurred many times. This chain uses TRBV5-1 with TRBJ1-4, with D maybe TRBD1 (6 bases). CDR1 is SGHRS, CDR2 YFSETQ, per germline. V lost 3 bases to trimming and J lost 7 bases, with 13 bases between them. This CDR3 is 14 amino acids long. The CDR3: CASSSRQEGEKLFF. The CDR3 coding sequence is TGCGCCAGCAGCTCAAGACAGGAAGGTGAAAAACTGTTTTTT.

As regards this clonotype: Because it lacks the conserved phenylalanine or tryptophan at the end, this CDR3 is likely a read error. The limits of the CDR3 on the DNA are not certain, so only TCRdb's listed CDR3 is given. The chain joins TRBV29-1 to TRBJ2-5; the table gives TRBD2 as D, unverified against the DNA. Looked up from germline, CDR1 is SQVTM and CDR2 is ANQGSEA. The CDR3 length equals 12 residues, ends included. CDR3 sequence: CSVEGLAGALSL.

This clonotype was counted ten times or more. This chain links TRBV20-1 with TRBJ2-2; the D is unclear. V lost 3 bases and J lost 5, with 10 bases in between. Germline V gene sequence: CDR1 DFQATT, CDR2 SNEGSKA (reference sequence). The CDR3 totals 13 residues. CDR3 sequence (DNA): TGCAGTGCTAGTGACGCAGCAACCGGGGAGCTGTTTTTT. This encodes CSASDAATGELFF.

V is TRBV5-5 and J is TRBJ2-7, with 8 positions matching TRBD2. J lost 2 bases, V lost 0 bases, and 4 bases had no gene match. In germline, CDR1 is SGHKS, CDR2 YYEKEE (reference sequence). The CDR3 is 15 residues long. The CDR3 coding sequence is TGTGCCAGCAGCTTGGTGGGACTAGGAGCCTACGAGCAGTACTTC. Translation: CASSLVGLGAYEQYF. The entire variable domain, with the rest obtained from reference TRBV5-5 and TRBJ2-7, is as follows: DAGVTQSPTHLIKTRGQQVTLRCSPISGHKSVSWYQQVLGQGPQFIFQYYEKEERGRGNFPDRFSARQFPNYSSELNVNALLLGDSALYLCASSLVGLGAYEQYFGPGTRLTVT.

This clonotype has a handful of counts. The J gene is TRBJ1-4, the V gene TRBV12-3 or TRBV12-4; maybe TRBD1 (5 bases). This CDR3 is 14 amino acids long. V was cut by 0 bases and J by 7 bases, with 9 bases left in between. This chain's CDR3 is CASSLARDPEKLFF. The CDR3 nucleotides read TGTGCCAGCAGTTTAGCCCGGGACCCTGAAAAACTGTTTTTT.

About this clonotype itself: At one end the junction does not follow the germline gene, possibly because of a read error. This chain uses TRBV2 with TRBJ2-5; 11 bases line up with TRBD2. This CDR3 comprises 15 residues. CDR1 and CDR2 from the germline V gene are SNHLY and FYNNEI. The chain's CDR3 is CASSSIAGGRETQHF. CDR3 nucleotides: TGTGCCAGCAGCTCCATAGCGGGAGGGCGAGAGACCCAGCACTTC.

The sample holds many counts of this clonotype. The gene calls are TRBV5-5 and TRBJ1-2; possibly TRBD1 for D (5 bases). The CDR3 extends over 15 amino acids. Germline-derived CDR1 and CDR2 are SGHKS and YYEKEE (reference sequence). V was pared by 2 bases and J by 6 bases, with 17 bases between. CDR3 residues: CASSLGDSGLNGYTF. CDR3 DNA sequence: TGTGCCAGCAGCTTAGGTGACAGTGGGCTTAATGGCTACACCTTC. Full variable domain (remainder filled in from reference TRBV5-5 and TRBJ1-2): DAGVTQSPTHLIKTRGQQVTLRCSPISGHKSVSWYQQVLGQGPQFIFQYYEKEERGRGNFPDRFSARQFPNYSSELNVNALLLGDSALYLCASSLGDSGLNGYTFGSGTRLTVV.

This clonotype occurred many times. This chain links TRBV7-9 with TRBJ1-1; D possibly corresponds to TRBD1 (5 bases). The CDR3 is 14 residues long. Germline lookup yields CDR1 SEHNR and CDR2 FQNEAQ (reference sequence). With 4 bases removed from V and 5 bases from J, the gap between germline ends came to 14 bases. As DNA, the CDR3 is TGTGCCAGCAGCTCCGTGGGGGGGAGGACTGAAGCTTTCTTT. It specifies CASSSVGGRTEAFF.

This clonotype has a count of ten or more. The chain is built from TRBV11-1 and TRBJ1-4; weak D call: TRBD1 (5 bases). The CDR3 length is 13 residues. In germline, CDR1 is SGHAT, CDR2 FQDESV (reference sequence). Trimming took off 5 bases at V and 6 bases at J, with 10 bases between the two ends. The CDR3 protein is CASSKGPDEKLFF. The CDR3 region has the DNA TGTGCCAGCAGCAAGGGACCGGATGAAAAACTGTTTTTT.

This clonotype was seen many times. This rearrangement joins TRBV7-6 to TRBJ2-5; 9 bases are shared with TRBD2. Trimming took 5 bases from V and 5 from J; bases not matched to a gene: 9. The CDR3 runs 15 residues. CDR1 is SGHVS, CDR2 FNYEAQ, per germline. The chain's CDR3 is CASSPALAGTETQYF. In DNA, the CDR3 is TGTGCCAGCAGCCCCGCGCTAGCGGGAACGGAGACCCAGTACTTC.

This clonotype was picked up many times. The chain couples TRBV5-1 to TRBJ1-6; tentatively, D is TRBD1 (5 bases). In germline, CDR1 is SGHRS, CDR2 YFSETQ. The CDR3 length is 14 residues. Trimming left V 0 bases short and J 9 bases short, with 10 bases between. CDR3 amino acids: CASSLDRLGSPLHF. In nucleotides, the CDR3 is TGCGCCAGCAGCTTGGACAGGCTCGGTTCACCCCTCCACTTT.

This clonotype was recorded at least ten times. The V call is TRBV10-2, the J call TRBJ2-7; D may match TRBD1 or TRBD2 (7 bases each). V shed 0 bases and J shed 4 bases, with 13 bases lying between them. Germline V CDR1 and CDR2: WSHSY, SAAADI. CDR3 length: 15 residues. The CDR3 here is CASSESRQGGYEQYF. CDR3 nucleotides: TGCGCCAGCAGTGAGTCGCGGCAGGGGGGGTACGAGCAGTACTTC.

The V gene is TRBV11-2, the J gene TRBJ2-5; 7 nucleotides match TRBD2. CDR1 is SGHAT, CDR2 FQNNGV, per germline. The ends lost 8 bases at V and 3 bases at J; junction bases unmatched: 12. There are 15 residues in the CDR3. The CDR3 coding sequence is TGTGCCAGCGGGCCCGGGGCTAGCGGAGAAGAGACCCAGTACTTC. Protein product: CASGPGASGEETQYF.

The chain uses TRBV12-3 or TRBV12-4 and TRBJ1-5, with a tentative D call TRBD1 (6 bases). The V and J ends lost 5 bases and 2 bases respectively, with 13 bases between them. The CDR3 runs 15 residues. CDR3 amino acids: CASSPQGYGNQPQHF. CDR3 nucleotide sequence: TGTGCCAGCAGTCCACAGGGATACGGCAATCAGCCCCAGCATTTT.

The chain employs TRBV29-1 and TRBJ2-7, with 7 bases aligning to TRBD1. V trimming: 4 bases; J trimming: 6 bases; junction bases outside the gene matches: 15. This CDR3 has 15 residues. The germline CDR1 and CDR2 sequences are SQVTM and ANQGSEA. The CDR3 coding sequence is TGCAGCGTTGGGCCGGTAGGGGGCGCGGGCTCCGAGCAGTACTTC. Its protein product is CSVGPVGGAGSEQYF.

This clonotype showed up many times. The J gene is TRBJ2-5, the V gene TRBV9, with 15 bases fitting TRBD2. Unmatched junction bases numbered 8, after V lost 0 bases and J lost 5 bases. The CDR3 is made up of 18 amino acids. Germline V CDR1 and CDR2: SGDLS, YYNGEE. As DNA, the CDR3 is TGTGCCAGCAGCGTAGAACCGGGACTAGCGGGGGGCGTTGAGACCCAGTACTTC. This sequence encodes CASSVEPGLAGGVETQYF.

The chain is built from TRBV29-1 and TRBJ1-3, with a weak D call TRBD1 (6 bases). The V end was cut by 7 bases, the J end by 8 bases, with 24 bases between. This CDR3 region has 15 residues. CDR1 and CDR2 from the germline V gene are SQVTM and ANQGSEA. The CDR3 coding sequence is TGCAGCGGTGGGACACCCGGGGTCTATGGCTACACCATATATTTT. Its protein is CSGGTPGVYGYTIYF.

In this sample, this clonotype turned up many times. The chain combines TRBV29-1 with TRBJ1-2, with D uncertain. Germline lookup yields CDR1 SQVTM and CDR2 ANQGSEA. The CDR3 spans 12 residues. The ends were cut back, 7 bases at V and 7 bases at J, with 16 bases in the middle. The CDR3 DNA follows: TGCAGCGCAAAGACGCATCCCGGTGGCTACACCTTC. It translates to CSAKTHPGGYTF.